One and the same sample provided the 20 T cell receptor beta chains below, sequenced in a study of T cell repertoires in cytomegalovirus infection. No antigen is known for these receptors. In TCRdb, the reads were re-called with MiXCR into one record per CDR3 protein. The sample shows fewer than 950,000 distinct CDR3 sequences, roughly 33% of them seen only once. The material was cultured CD8+ T cells from PBMCs, obtained from culture after CMV antigen stimulation. The receptors come from a human donor in good health (CMV status not recorded). Some clones in this sample may be carry-over from other donors' samples.

The chain uses TRBV19 and TRBJ2-7; D is undetermined. V was pared by 6 bases and J by 1 base, with 7 bases between. The CDR3 sequence is 12 residues long. Germline CDR1 is LNHDA and CDR2 is SQIVND (reference sequence). CDR3 region: CASRKYSYEQYV. CDR3 nucleotides: TGTGCCAGTAGGAAGTATTCCTACGAGCAGTACGTC.

This clonotype has ten or more counts. V and J are TRBV19 and TRBJ2-7; possibly TRBD2 for D (7 bases). The V and J ends lost 7 bases and 3 bases respectively, with 19 bases between them. Germline V gene lookup returns CDR1 LNHDA and CDR2 SQIVND (reference sequence). This CDR3 has 15 amino acids. The CDR3 bases are TGTGCCAGTACCCCCCCGGGGGGCTGCAGCTACGAGCAGTACGTC. As protein: CASTPPGGCSYEQYV.

V is TRBV27 and J is TRBJ1-1; D uncertain. V was shortened by 5 bases and J by 0 bases, with 10 bases between the two germline ends. This CDR3 contains 14 residues. Germline V CDR1 and CDR2: MNHEY, SMNVEV (reference sequence). The CDR3 spells CASSPQIMNTEAFF. CDR3 coding DNA: TGTGCCAGCAGTCCACAGATCATGAACACTGAAGCTTTCTTT.

The chain joins TRBV4-3 to TRBJ2-1; the match to TRBD1 covers 8 bases. This CDR3 spans 16 amino acids. Trimming cost V 5 bases and J 8 bases; bases outside gene matches: 14. Germline V gene lookup returns CDR1 LGHNA and CDR2 YSLEER. This CDR3 reads CASSAVAPQGGDEQFF. The CDR3 DNA sequence: TGCGCCAGCAGCGCCGTAGCTCCACAGGGGGGCGATGAGCAGTTCTTC.

This clonotype was observed many times. The chain employs TRBV7-2 and TRBJ2-5; TRBD1 agrees at 7 bases. Germline loops: CDR1 SGHTA, CDR2 FQGNSA. The CDR3 loop spans 16 amino acids. Trimming at V came to 3 bases and at J to 5 bases, leaving 12 bases not matched to a gene. The CDR3 coding sequence is TGTGCCAGCAGCTTTAGGGGGCGCGTAGGTCAGGAGACCCAGTACTTC. It codes for CASSFRGRVGQETQYF. The whole variable domain, filled in from reference TRBV7-2 and TRBJ2-5, reads GAGVSQSPSNKVTEKGKDVELRCDPISGHTALYWYRQSLGQGLEFLIYFQGNSAPDKSGLPSDRFSAERTGGSVSTLTIQRTQQEDSAVYLCASSFRGRVGQETQYFGPGTRLLVL.

This clonotype was detected only a few times. J is TRBJ1-2 and V is TRBV12-3 or TRBV12-4, with D possibly matching TRBD1 (6 bases). V lost 9 bases to trimming and J lost 13 bases, with 15 bases between them. The CDR3 extends over 10 amino acids. DNA of the CDR3: TGTGCCAGGAGATTATGGGGGCTCACCTTC. Amino acids: CARRLWGLTF.

This clonotype was seen only a few times. The chain joins TRBV27 to TRBJ1-2; D unresolved. Per the germline V gene, CDR1 is MNHEY and CDR2 is SMNVEV (reference sequence). The CDR3 totals 13 residues. Trimming removed 3 bases from V and 2 bases from J, with 7 bases in between. For the CDR3, the DNA is TGTGCCAGCAGTTTTTCCTTAAACTATGGCTACACCTTC. Translated, it gives CASSFSLNYGYTF.

The gene calls are TRBV7-2 and TRBJ1-2, with TRBD1 matching over 8 bases. The CDR3 covers 15 residues. Germline V gene lookup returns CDR1 SGHTA and CDR2 FQGNSA. With V trimmed by 3 bases and J by 1 base, 4 bases remained unmatched. CDR3 sequence (DNA): TGTGCCAGCAGCTTTGGCAGGGGGCTTAACTATGGCTACACCTTC. Translation: CASSFGRGLNYGYTF.

This chain connects TRBV28 to TRBJ2-4; 7 bases match TRBD2. This CDR3 has 18 residues. Germline CDR1 MDHEN, CDR2 SYDVKM. The V segment lost 1 base and the J segment 0 bases; nucleotides outside the gene matches: 9. CDR3: CASSLFRGEGLAKNIQYF. CDR3 in DNA: TGTGCCAGCAGTTTATTTCGGGGGGAGGGCTTAGCCAAAAACATTCAGTACTTC.

This clonotype was seen more than once but under ten times. The chain is built from TRBV24-1 and TRBJ1-2; D unresolved. Per germline, CDR1 KGHDR and CDR2 SFDVKD. Trimming stripped 5 bases from V and 3 bases from J, with 12 bases between. The CDR3 extends over 14 amino acids. The CDR3 nucleotides read TGTGCCACCAGTGGCCCAGTGGGTGACTATGGCTACACCTTC. The encoded protein is CATSGPVGDYGYTF.

With respect to this clonotype: This may come from a read error, since a much larger clone is one base off. This sequence joins TRBV12-3 or TRBV12-4 and TRBJ2-3, with D possibly TRBD2 on 7 matching bases. The CDR3 runs 17 residues. CDR3 sequence reads: CVSSPRVGGRLTDTQYF. The CDR3 DNA reads TGTGTCAGCAGCCCCCGGGTGGGGGGGCGATTAACAGATACGCAGTATTTT.

The chain recombines TRBV24-1 with TRBJ2-1; D remains unclear. Germline CDR1 and CDR2: KGHDR and SFDVKD. The V and J ends lost 3 bases and 12 bases respectively, with 8 bases between them. This CDR3 comprises 11 residues. The CDR3 spells CATSDLVRQFF. The DNA for the CDR3 is TGTGCCACCAGTGATCTAGTTCGGCAGTTCTTC.

This clonotype came up a few times. The chain carries TRBV12-3 or TRBV12-4 and TRBJ2-1, with D maybe TRBD1 (7 bases). V gave up 6 bases and J gave up 3 bases, with 15 bases separating them. This CDR3 has 15 amino acids. CDR3 loop: CASSSTGRDYNEQFF. CDR3 bases: TGTGCCAGCAGCTCGACAGGGCGGGACTACAATGAGCAGTTCTTC.

Turning to this clonotype: A read error may be the cause here, since a much bigger clone is one base away. The chain employs TRBV12-3 or TRBV12-4 and TRBJ1-3, with 7 bases matching TRBD1. With V trimmed by 4 bases and J by 4 bases, 10 bases remained unmatched. CDR3 length: 16 amino acids. The CDR3 region has the DNA TGTGCCAGCAGTTCGGTTCCCGGGACAGAGGGAAACACCATATATTTT. This codes for CASSSVPGTEGNTIYF.

This clonotype occurred a few times. The chain recombines TRBV10-3 with TRBJ1-5; D ambiguous. V dropped 2 bases and J dropped 4 bases, with 9 bases sitting between them. Germline V gene sequence: CDR1 ENHRY, CDR2 SYGVKD. The CDR3 extends over 14 amino acids. The CDR3 nucleotides are TGTGCCATCAGTGAGACCCTCGGTAATCAGCCCCAGCATTTT. It yields the protein CAISETLGNQPQHF.

The V and J genes are TRBV10-3 and TRBJ2-5, with a possible D match to TRBD1 (6 bases). Germline assignment: CDR1 ENHRY and CDR2 SYGVKD. The CDR3 sequence is 14 residues long. The germline V and J ends were trimmed by 2 bases and 5 bases, with 12 bases remaining between them. CDR3 amino acids: CAISERTDSETQYF. Here the CDR3 DNA reads TGTGCCATCAGTGAGCGGACAGACTCGGAGACCCAGTACTTC.

The genes are TRBV27 and TRBJ1-4, with D hard to call. Germline CDR1 MNHEY, CDR2 SMNVEV (reference sequence). This CDR3 has 17 amino acids. The V and J ends lost 2 bases and 3 bases respectively, with 16 bases between them. This CDR3 is CASSLRQSPVANEKLFF. In nucleotides, the CDR3 is TGTGCCAGCAGTTTAAGGCAGTCCCCGGTGGCTAATGAAAAACTGTTTTTT.

The chain uses TRBV20-1 and TRBJ1-1; perhaps TRBD1 as D (6 bases). Germline assignment: CDR1 DFQATT and CDR2 SNEGSKA (reference sequence). CDR3 length: 13 residues. V lost 3 bases and J 1 base, leaving 9 bases between the germline ends. The CDR3 nucleotides read TGCAGTGCTAGGACAGGCGCGAACACTGAAGCTTTCTTT. Residues: CSARTGANTEAFF.

The table lists this clonotype with a few counts. The CDR3 here is CASRRQDEGYTF. CDR3 DNA sequence: TGTGCCAGCAGACGGCAGGATGAAGGCTACACCTTC. The chain links TRBV7-8 to TRBJ1-2; no clear D. This CDR3 region has 12 residues. V lost 6 bases to trimming and J lost 8 bases, with 13 bases between them. The germline CDR1 and CDR2 sequences are SGHVS and FQNEAQ.

DNA for the CDR3: TGTGCCAGCAGTGAATACGGGGAGACCCAGTACTTC. As protein: CASSEYGETQYF. The rearrangement links TRBV2 to TRBJ2-5; D not certain. The CDR3 contains 12 residues. Germline assignment: CDR1 SNHLY and CDR2 FYNNEI. The V gene lost 2 bases and the J gene lost 5 bases, with 6 bases spanning the gap. Drawing the rest from reference TRBV2 and TRBJ2-5, the complete variable domain is EPEVTQTPSHQVTQMGQEVILRCVPISNHLYFYWYRQILGQKVEFLVSFYNNEISEKSEIFDDQFSVERPDGSNFTLKIRSTKLEDSAMYFCASSEYGETQYFGPGTRLLVL.